This T cell receptor beta chain was documented in a study of blood T cell repertoires in COVID-19. Original data processing: How many nucleated cells were present was estimated from reference gene primer amplification. Sequenced by immunoSEQ multiplex PCR; TCRdb stores in-frame clones only, minus some. The DNA was the basis for D and trimming; V, J and clone size are from that table. The sample has some 40,000 clones, 88% seen once. The CDR3 length is 14 residues. Between the trimmed V and J ends, which lost 3 bases and 5 bases, there was a span of 11 bases. Germline-derived CDR1 and CDR2 are SNHLY and FYNNEI.

Sequencing was done on a sample of peripheral blood. This receptor was taken from a human donor in a cohort sampled during active COVID-19. The chain has TRBV2 and TRBJ1-5; TRBD1 might be the D (6 bases). As DNA, the CDR3 is TGTGCCAGCAGTGAGCCAGGGGTGGATCAGCCCCAGCATTTT. Amino acids: CASSEPGVDQPQHF.